These 17 T cell receptor beta chains were sequenced from one sample in a study of T-cell reconstitution after alpha-beta-depleted transplantation in children. Unique molecular identifiers were incorporated into the prepared TCRbeta library. TCRdb used MiXCR to reprocess the PCR reads, holding one entry per CDR3 protein. The table includes some 500,000 distinct CDR3 sequences, about 16% detected once. Sequencing used PBMCs from the stem cell graft donor, obtained from the stem cell graft. Source of these receptors: a human donor who donated a stem cell graft to a child with acute lymphoblastic leukemia.

This clonotype was recorded only once. The chain employs TRBV11-1 and TRBJ1-3; 8 nucleotides align to TRBD1. This CDR3 comprises 19 residues. Per germline, CDR1 SGHAT and CDR2 FQDESV (reference sequence). The V and J ends lost 1 base and 0 bases, in that order; junction bases with no gene match: 11. The CDR3 sequence: CASSLVGEQGVYSGNTIYF. In DNA form, the CDR3 reads TGTGCCAGCAGCTTAGTCGGCGAACAGGGGGTATACTCTGGAAACACCATATATTTT.

This chain joins TRBV14 and TRBJ2-5, with 8 bases that match TRBD1. Losses at the gene ends were 5 bases for V and 3 bases for J; bases not matched to a gene: 8. The CDR3 runs to 15 residues. CDR1 and CDR2 (germline): SGHDN, FVKESK. CDR3 in amino acids: CASSAPGTGKETQYF. For the CDR3, the DNA is TGTGCCAGCAGCGCACCCGGGACAGGCAAAGAGACCCAGTACTTC.

The V call is TRBV12-3 or TRBV12-4, the J call TRBJ2-7; D unclear. V gave up 0 bases and J gave up 2 bases, with 11 bases separating them. This CDR3 is 15 amino acids long. The CDR3 DNA follows: TGTGCCAGCAGTTTAGCGCATGGACCACCCTACGAGCAGTACTTC. This codes for CASSLAHGPPYEQYF.

This clonotype was counted between two and nine times. J is TRBJ2-7 and V is TRBV27; D perhaps matches TRBD2 (5 bases). This CDR3 has 14 amino acids. The V end was cut by 6 bases, the J end by 3 bases, with 15 bases between. The germline V gene has CDR1 MNHEY and CDR2 SMNVEV (reference sequence). The CDR3 region has the DNA TGTGCCAGCAGGGGGAGAGGCGGCCACTACGAGCAGTACTTC. It codes for CASRGRGGHYEQYF.

The CDR3 nucleotides read TGTGCCAGCAGTGAAAGCTGGGGTCGTCGTTACAATGAGCAGTTCTTC. Translated, it gives CASSESWGRRYNEQFF. The V gene is TRBV2, the J gene TRBJ2-1; D gene ambiguous. CDR1 SNHLY and CDR2 FYNNEI come from the germline V gene. Trimming pared 2 bases from V and 4 bases from J, leaving 15 bases between. This CDR3 spans 16 amino acids. Full variable domain (missing parts from reference TRBV2 and TRBJ2-1): EPEVTQTPSHQVTQMGQEVILRCVPISNHLYFYWYRQILGQKVEFLVSFYNNEISEKSEIFDDQFSVERPDGSNFTLKIRSTKLEDSAMYFCASSESWGRRYNEQFFGPGTRLTVL.

This clonotype showed up just a few times. This chain uses TRBV10-3 with TRBJ2-3; tentatively, D is TRBD1 (5 bases). The CDR3 length is 15 residues. Trimming pared 4 bases from V and 0 bases from J, leaving 11 bases between. Germline lookup yields CDR1 ENHRY and CDR2 SYGVKD. The CDR3 here is CAISASDTSTDTQYF. The CDR3 DNA follows: TGTGCCATCAGTGCGTCGGACACTAGCACAGATACGCAGTATTTT.

The chain has TRBV7-9 and TRBJ2-1; no clear D gene. V was clipped by 0 bases and J by 0 bases, with 9 bases between them. The CDR3 totals 16 residues. Germline-derived CDR1 and CDR2 are SEHNR and FQNEAQ (reference sequence). In DNA form, the CDR3 reads TGTGCCAGCAGCTTAGCGGCGCGGAGCTCCTACAATGAGCAGTTCTTC. Translation: CASSLAARSSYNEQFF.

This chain connects TRBV29-1 to TRBJ1-1, with 7 bases lining up with TRBD1. V lost 7 bases and J lost 1; bases outside the gene matches: 0. CDR3 length: 11 amino acids. CDR1 and CDR2 (germline): SQVTM, ANQGSEA. CDR3 sequence: CSGQGNTEAFF. CDR3 in DNA: TGCAGCGGACAGGGGAACACTGAAGCTTTCTTT.

The chain combines TRBV7-9 with TRBJ1-5; a possible D gene is TRBD1 (6 bases). The V end was cut by 3 bases, the J end by 0 bases, with 15 bases between. Germline V gene lookup returns CDR1 SEHNR and CDR2 FQNEAQ (reference sequence). The CDR3 is 17 residues long. CDR3 sequence reads: CASSLTGFVNSNQPQHF. CDR3 nucleotide sequence: TGTGCCAGCAGCTTGACAGGTTTTGTAAATAGCAATCAGCCCCAGCATTTT.

This clonotype was observed a handful of times. The J gene is TRBJ1-1, the V gene TRBV29-1, with 10 bases identical to TRBD1. The trim removed 3 bases at V and 0 bases at J, leaving 13 bases unmatched. The germline CDR1 and CDR2 sequences are SQVTM and ANQGSEA. The CDR3 totals 18 residues. The CDR3 coding sequence is TGCAGCGTTGACCTCCGGGACAGGGGTGCATTGGTGAACACTGAAGCTTTCTTT. Translation gives CSVDLRDRGALVNTEAFF.

The rearrangement joins TRBV7-9 to TRBJ1-2; weak D call: TRBD1 (6 bases). Trimming removed 5 bases at V and 2 bases at J, with 15 bases between. Germline V gives CDR1 SEHNR, CDR2 FQNEAQ (reference sequence). The CDR3 totals 15 residues. CDR3 DNA sequence: TGTGCCAGCAGCAAGCCAGGCGGACAGAACTATGGCTACACCTTC. It specifies CASSKPGGQNYGYTF.

As DNA, the CDR3 is TGTGCCAGCAGCTTGGAGTGGGCCGGGGAGCTGTTTTTT. It encodes CASSLEWAGELFF. This chain connects TRBV5-5 to TRBJ2-2, with no clear D. Germline CDR1 is SGHKS and CDR2 is YYEKEE (reference sequence). With 0 bases removed from V and 6 bases from J, the gap between germline ends came to 6 bases. There are 13 residues in the CDR3. Supplemented by reference TRBV5-5 and TRBJ2-2, the full variable domain reads DAGVTQSPTHLIKTRGQQVTLRCSPISGHKSVSWYQQVLGQGPQFIFQYYEKEERGRGNFPDRFSARQFPNYSSELNVNALLLGDSALYLCASSLEWAGELFFGEGSRLTVL.

The sample holds a few counts of this clonotype. The chain links TRBV7-6 to TRBJ2-3; D perhaps matches TRBD1 (5 bases). Germline CDR1 SGHVS, CDR2 FNYEAQ. CDR3 length equals 14 residues. V lost 5 bases and J 0 bases, leaving 9 bases between the germline ends. The DNA of the CDR3 is TGTGCCAGCAGCCAGAGGACAAGCACAGATACGCAGTATTTT. Translating gives CASSQRTSTDTQYF.

This clonotype has only a few counts. This chain uses TRBV12-3 or TRBV12-4 with TRBJ2-1; the match to TRBD1 covers 11 bases. CDR3 length equals 15 residues. V was pared by 6 bases and J by 7 bases, with 8 bases of the junction left unmatched. In DNA, the CDR3 is TGTGCCAGCAGGGGGACAGGGGGTGTTGGTAATGAGCAGTTCTTC. Translated: CASRGTGGVGNEQFF.

This sequence joins TRBV27 and TRBJ1-1, with TRBD1 matching 7 bases. The V segment lost 6 bases and the J segment 2 bases; nucleotides outside the gene matches: 6. This CDR3 contains 14 residues. In germline, CDR1 is MNHEY, CDR2 SMNVEV (reference sequence). In DNA form, the CDR3 reads TGTGCCAGCAGCTCAGGGGGGATAAACACTGAAGCTTTCTTT. It specifies CASSSGGINTEAFF.

There are a few counts of this clonotype. The chain uses TRBV2 and TRBJ2-1; 8 nucleotides match TRBD1. Looked up from germline, CDR1 is SNHLY and CDR2 is FYNNEI. V was clipped by 6 bases and J by 0 bases; unmatched bases: 7. CDR3 length: 16 residues. The CDR3 sequence is CASSVVDRVSYNEQFF. DNA for the CDR3: TGTGCCAGCAGCGTGGTGGACAGGGTCTCCTACAATGAGCAGTTCTTC.

This chain links TRBV7-9 with TRBJ2-2; tentative D call: TRBD1 (5 bases). The germline V gene encodes CDR1 SEHNR and CDR2 FQNEAQ (reference sequence). The CDR3 contains 14 residues. Trimming took 5 bases from V and 9 from J, leaving 16 bases between them. The CDR3 spells CASSPRQSIRELFF. The DNA of the CDR3 is TGTGCCAGCAGCCCCCGACAGTCTATACGGGAGCTGTTTTTT.